This is a list of T cell receptor beta chains from one sample in a study of blood T cell repertoires in COVID-19. TCRdb keeps only in-frame clones here, not all; method: immunoSEQ multiplex PCR. The sample shows 130,000 or so clones, approximately 84% of them seen only once. The material sequenced was peripheral blood. The origin of the receptors is a woman aged 80 or over with acute or convalescent COVID-19. Each CDR3 is given with its conserved first and last residue. The D gene is left open where the match is weak. Part of the rows lack a size; the others show once, few, many or a class for expanded clones.

clone_size j_call d_call v_call cdr3_aa cdr3_nt
. TRBJ2-1 TRBD2 TRBV7-2 CASSRGTSGSKGQFF TGTGCCAGCAGCCGGGGGACTAGCGGGAGTAAGGGGCAGTTCTTC
. TRBJ1-2 . TRBV10-2 CASSSPQGDYGYTF TGCGCCAGCAGTTCACCACAGGGTGACTATGGCTACACCTTC
. TRBJ2-1 . TRBV7-2 CASSPVASAPYNEQFF TGTGCCAGCAGCCCCGTCGCTAGCGCTCCCTACAATGAGCAGTTCTTC
. TRBJ1-2 . TRBV6-1 CASSFRTENYGYTF TGTGCCAGCAGTTTCCGGACAGAGAACTATGGCTACACCTTC
. TRBJ2-7 TRBD1 TRBV9 CASSGDRGGYEQYF TGTGCCAGCAGCGGGGACAGGGGAGGCTACGAGCAGTACTTC
. TRBJ2-3 TRBD2 TRBV5-1 CASSLDSSGRTYTDTQYF TGCGCCAGCAGCTTGGATTCTAGCGGGAGGACCTACACAGATACGCAGTATTTT
. TRBJ2-7 . TRBV6-2/TRBV6-3 CASSYSPGMTYEQYF TGTGCCAGCAGTTACTCCCCCGGGATGACCTACGAGCAGTACTTC
once TRBJ2-1 TRBD1 TRBV7-2 CASSFLGTGNYNEQFF TGTGCCAGCAGCTTCTTGGGGACAGGGAACTACAATGAGCAGTTCTTC
. TRBJ2-2 . TRBV6-1 CASSEPAGNTGELFF TGTGCCAGCAGTGAACCTGCAGGGAACACCGGGGAGCTGTTTTTT
. TRBJ2-2 . TRBV9 CASSGSVLQGGTGELFF TGTGCCAGCAGTGGCTCCGTACTCCAGGGGGGCACCGGGGAGCTGTTTTTT
. TRBJ1-2 . TRBV5-6 CASSLVANYGYTF TGTGCCAGCAGCTTGGTAGCTAACTATGGCTACACCTTC